Sequencing of this T cell receptor (beta chain) was carried out in a study of blood T cell repertoires in COVID-19. The CDR3 is 16 amino acids. CDR1 and CDR2 (germline): SGHTA, FQGNSA. V lost 1 base, J lost 8 bases, and 17 bases lay in between. Clones were read by immunoSEQ multiplex PCR, and TCRdb kept only the in-frame ones, dropping some. The table lists around 19,000 clones, about 90% of them singletons. The gene calls are TRBV7-2 and TRBJ1-4, with D uncertain. The receptor's source is a human donor in a cohort sampled during active COVID-19. Sequenced input: peripheral blood. The CDR3 is CASSLGGGRRVEKLFF. The DNA of the CDR3 is TGTGCCAGCAGCTTAGGGGGAGGGAGACGGGTAGAAAAACTGTTTTTT.